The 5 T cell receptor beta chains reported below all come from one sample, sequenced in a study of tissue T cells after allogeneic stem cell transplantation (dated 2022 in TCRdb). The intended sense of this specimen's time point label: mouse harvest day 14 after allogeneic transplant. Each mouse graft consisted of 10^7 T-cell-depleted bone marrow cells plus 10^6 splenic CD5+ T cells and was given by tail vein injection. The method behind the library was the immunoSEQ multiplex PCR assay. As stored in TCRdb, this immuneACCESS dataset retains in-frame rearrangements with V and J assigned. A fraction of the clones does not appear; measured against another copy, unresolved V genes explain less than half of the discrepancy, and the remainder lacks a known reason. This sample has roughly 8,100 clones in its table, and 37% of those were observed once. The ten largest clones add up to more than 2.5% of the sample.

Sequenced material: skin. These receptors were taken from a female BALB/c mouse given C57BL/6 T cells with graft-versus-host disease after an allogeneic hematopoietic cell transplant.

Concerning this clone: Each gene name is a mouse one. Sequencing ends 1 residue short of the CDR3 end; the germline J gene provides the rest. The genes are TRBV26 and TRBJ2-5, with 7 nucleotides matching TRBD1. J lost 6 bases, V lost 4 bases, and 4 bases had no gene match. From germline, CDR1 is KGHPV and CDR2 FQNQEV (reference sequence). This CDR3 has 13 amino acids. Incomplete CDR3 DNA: TGTGCCAGCAGTCGTCAGGGGGTGGACACCCAGTAC. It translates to CASSRQGVDTQY. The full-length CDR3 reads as CASSRQGVDTQYF.

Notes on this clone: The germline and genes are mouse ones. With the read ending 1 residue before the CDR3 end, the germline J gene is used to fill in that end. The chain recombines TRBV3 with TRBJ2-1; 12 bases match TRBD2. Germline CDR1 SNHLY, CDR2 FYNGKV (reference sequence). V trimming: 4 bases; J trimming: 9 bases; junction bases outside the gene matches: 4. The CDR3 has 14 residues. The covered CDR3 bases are TGTGCCAGCAGCTCGACTGGGGGGGCGGGTGAGCAGTTC. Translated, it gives CASSSTGGAGEQF. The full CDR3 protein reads CASSSTGGAGEQFF. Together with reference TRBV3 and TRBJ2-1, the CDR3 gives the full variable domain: GPKVLQIPSHQIIDMGQMVTLNCDPVSNHLYFYWYKQILGQQMEFLVNFYNGKVMEKSKLFKDQFSVERPDGSYFTLKIQPTALEDSAVYFCASSSTGGAGEQFFGPGTRLTVL.

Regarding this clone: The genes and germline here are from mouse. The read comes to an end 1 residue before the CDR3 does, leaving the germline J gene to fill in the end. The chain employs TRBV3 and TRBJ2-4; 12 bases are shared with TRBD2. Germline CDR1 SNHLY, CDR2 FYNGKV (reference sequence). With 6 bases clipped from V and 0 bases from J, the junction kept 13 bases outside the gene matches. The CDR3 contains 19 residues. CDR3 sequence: CASRTGLGGRGSSQNTLYF. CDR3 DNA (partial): TGTGCCAGCAGGACGGGACTGGGGGGAAGGGGGTCTAGTCAAAACACCTTGTAC. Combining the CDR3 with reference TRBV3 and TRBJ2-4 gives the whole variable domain GPKVLQIPSHQIIDMGQMVTLNCDPVSNHLYFYWYKQILGQQMEFLVNFYNGKVMEKSKLFKDQFSVERPDGSYFTLKIQPTALEDSAVYFCASRTGLGGRGSSQNTLYFGAGTRLSVL.

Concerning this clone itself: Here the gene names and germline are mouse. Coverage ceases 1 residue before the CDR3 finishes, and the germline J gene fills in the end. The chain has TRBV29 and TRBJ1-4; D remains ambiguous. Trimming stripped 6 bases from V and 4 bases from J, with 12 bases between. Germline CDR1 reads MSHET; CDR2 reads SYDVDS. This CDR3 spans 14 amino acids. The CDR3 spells CASSTGKSNERLFF. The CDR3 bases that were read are TGTGCTAGCAGCACCGGGAAAAGCAACGAAAGATTATTT. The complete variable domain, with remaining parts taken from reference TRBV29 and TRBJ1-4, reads DMKVTQMPRYLIKRMGENVLLECGQDMSHETMYWYRQDPGLGLQLIYISYDVDSNSEGDIPKGYRVSRKKREHFSLILDSAKTNQTSVYFCASSTGKSNERLFFGHGTKLSVL.

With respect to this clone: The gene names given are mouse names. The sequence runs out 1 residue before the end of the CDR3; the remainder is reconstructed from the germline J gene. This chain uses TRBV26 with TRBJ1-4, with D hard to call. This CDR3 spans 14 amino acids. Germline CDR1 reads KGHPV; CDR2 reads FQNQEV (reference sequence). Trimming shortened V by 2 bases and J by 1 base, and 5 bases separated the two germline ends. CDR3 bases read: TGTGCCAGCAGTCTGAGAGGTTCCAACGAAAGATTATTT. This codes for CASSLRGSNERLF. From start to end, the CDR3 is CASSLRGSNERLFF. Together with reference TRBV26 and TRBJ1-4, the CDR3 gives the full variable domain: NSKVIQTPRYLVKGQGQKAKMRCIPEKGHPVVFWYQQNKNNEFKFLINFQNQEVLQQIDMTEKRFSAECPSNSPCSLEIQSSEAGDSALYLCASSLRGSNERLFFGHGTKLSVL.